One sample yielded the 18 T cell receptor beta chains listed below, sequenced in a study of vaccination and CD4 T cells after COVID-19. Regarding treatment: roughly 10-day PBMC culture with coronavirus spike peptide pools or control peptides (ViraFEST assay). Cultured CD4+ T-cell DNA underwent Oncomine TCR Beta short-read sequencing. Via MiXCR, TCRdb re-called the PCR reads, giving one row per CDR3 protein. The sample yields 15,000 to 20,000 distinct CDR3 sequences, around 44% seen once. Their antigen targets remain unknown. The sequenced material came from CD4+ T cells from blood, cultured in vitro. All receptors derive from a human donor who had recovered from COVID-19.

V is TRBV28 and J is TRBJ2-7, with D perhaps being TRBD1 or TRBD2 (6 bases each). The CDR3 has 15 amino acids. V was pared by 4 bases and J by 2 bases, with 15 bases between. CDR1 is MDHEN and CDR2 is SYDVKM in the germline V gene. DNA for the CDR3: TGTGCCAGCAGTTCCGCCGGGGGCGGGGCCTACGAGCAGTACTTC. This encodes CASSSAGGGAYEQYF.

The chain joins TRBV19 to TRBJ2-1; tentatively, D is TRBD2 (5 bases). This CDR3 has 15 amino acids. V was trimmed by 1 base and J by 3 bases, leaving 10 bases between them. CDR1 and CDR2 from the germline V gene are LNHDA and SQIVND (reference sequence). Written as DNA, the CDR3 is TGTGCCAGTAGTATAGTACACGGGGACTACAATGAGCAGTTCTTC. This translates into CASSIVHGDYNEQFF.

The gene calls are TRBV4-1 and TRBJ1-2, with D possibly matching TRBD1 (6 bases). The germline V and J ends were trimmed by 1 base and 5 bases, with 20 bases remaining between them. The germline V gene encodes CDR1 MGHRA and CDR2 YSYEKL. CDR3 length equals 17 residues. The CDR3 nucleotides are TGCGCCAGCAGCCAAGGTTGGGGAAAAGGGGGTGCTTATGGCTACACCTTC. This codes for CASSQGWGKGGAYGYTF.

This chain uses TRBV28 with TRBJ1-1; D ambiguous. This CDR3 has 11 amino acids. The germline gives CDR1 MDHEN, CDR2 SYDVKM. Trimming took 3 bases from V and 7 from J, leaving 6 bases between them. CDR3: CASSFLGEAFF. DNA of the CDR3: TGTGCCAGCAGTTTTCTAGGTGAAGCTTTCTTT. Combining the CDR3 with reference TRBV28 and TRBJ1-1 gives the whole variable domain DVKVTQSSRYLVKRTGEKVFLECVQDMDHENMFWYRQDPGLGLRLIYFSYDVKMKEKGDIPEGYSVSREKKERFSLILESASTNQTSMYLCASSFLGEAFFGQGTRLTVV.

The chain joins TRBV6-4 to TRBJ2-5; 7 bases fit TRBD1. The ends lost 3 bases at V and 9 bases at J; junction bases unmatched: 7. The CDR3 loop spans 13 amino acids. Germline lookup yields CDR1 MRHNA and CDR2 SNTAGT. CDR3: CASSEDRKRPQYF. DNA of the CDR3: TGTGCCAGCAGTGAGGACAGGAAGAGACCCCAGTACTTC.

The V call is TRBV10-3, the J call TRBJ1-5; D remains ambiguous. The CDR3 length is 12 residues. Germline V CDR1 and CDR2: ENHRY, SYGVKD. Trimming took 6 bases from V and 7 from J, leaving 10 bases between them. The DNA of the CDR3 is TGTGCCATCAGCCCAGCGGACCAGCCCCAGCATTTT. Translated, it gives CAISPADQPQHF.

V usage is TRBV27 and J usage is TRBJ2-4; D gene unclear. The CDR3 runs 15 residues. Trimming cost V 3 bases and J 0 bases, with 9 bases left between them. Germline loops: CDR1 MNHEY, CDR2 SMNVEV (reference sequence). For the CDR3, the DNA is TGTGCCAGCAGTTTTCGGCAGAGAGCCAAAAACATTCAGTACTTC. It is translated as CASSFRQRAKNIQYF.

This rearrangement joins TRBV18 to TRBJ2-3; no firm D call. CDR1 and CDR2 (germline): KGHSH, LQKENI. The ends were cut back, 6 bases at V and 2 bases at J, with 9 bases in the middle. This CDR3 has 13 amino acids. CDR3: CASSTSYTDTQYF. The CDR3 DNA is TGTGCCAGCTCTACCTCTTACACAGATACGCAGTATTTT.

The J gene is TRBJ2-7, the V gene TRBV6-5; D unresolved. The CDR3 totals 11 residues. The germline gives CDR1 MNHEY, CDR2 SVGAGI. V shed 2 bases and J shed 3 bases, with 2 bases lying between them. The CDR3 DNA sequence: TGTGCCAGCAGTTACAACTACGAGCAGTACTTC. Translating it yields CASSYNYEQYF.

This chain joins TRBV6-1 and TRBJ1-6, with D possibly being TRBD1 (5 bases). The CDR3 length is 13 residues. The germline V gene has CDR1 MNHNS and CDR2 SASEGT. V was clipped by 5 bases and J by 7 bases, with 9 bases between them. This CDR3 is CASSPRGNSPLHF. The CDR3 region has the DNA TGTGCCAGCAGTCCCCGGGGGAATTCACCCCTCCACTTT.

J is TRBJ1-1 and V is TRBV6-5; TRBD1 is a possible D gene (6 bases). The CDR3 spans 14 residues. The ends were cut back, 0 bases at V and 4 bases at J, with 9 bases in the middle. Looked up from germline, CDR1 is MNHEY and CDR2 is SVGAGI. The CDR3 here is CASSYSRGGTEAFF. CDR3 nucleotide sequence: TGTGCCAGCAGTTACTCGAGGGGGGGCACTGAAGCTTTCTTT.

This clonotype was seen a few times. CDR3 nucleotide sequence: TGTGCCAGCAGCGCCGGACAGGGGGCAACAGATACGCAGTATTTT. The encoded protein is CASSAGQGATDTQYF. The rearrangement uses TRBV6-4 and TRBJ2-3; 11 bases are a match to TRBD1. The CDR3 sequence is 15 residues long. V shed 6 bases and J 3 bases; nucleotides not matched to a gene: 5. Germline assignment: CDR1 MRHNA and CDR2 SNTAGT.

The chain combines TRBV19 with TRBJ2-1; 10 nucleotides agree with TRBD1. The J call could be wrong; TRBJ2-7 is a better fit for the DNA end. The germline V gene encodes CDR1 LNHDA and CDR2 SQIVND (reference sequence). The CDR3 runs to 14 residues. The CDR3 coding sequence is TGTGCCAGTAGTATAGGGACAGGGGGCTACGAGCAGTACTTC. Encoded protein: CASSIGTGGYEQYF.

This chain connects TRBV6-5 to TRBJ2-1, with D perhaps TRBD2 (7 bases). The V gene's germline CDR1 is MNHEY and CDR2 SVGAGI. The V and J ends lost 2 bases and 9 bases respectively, with 23 bases between them. The CDR3 loop spans 17 amino acids. In DNA form, the CDR3 reads TGTGCCAGCAGTTACCTACAGGGTATGAGGCGCGGGAGTGAGCAGTTCTTC. It yields the protein CASSYLQGMRRGSEQFF.

The CDR3 here is CASSLQGDYGYTF. The CDR3 bases are TGTGCCAGCAGCTTGCAGGGTGACTATGGCTACACCTTC. This chain uses TRBV11-3 with TRBJ1-2; D is possibly TRBD1 (5 bases). V lost 3 bases, J lost 3 bases, and 8 bases lay in between. This CDR3 contains 13 residues. Germline CDR1 and CDR2: SGHNT and YENEEA.

This clonotype was observed once. V and J are TRBV7-2 and TRBJ2-7; possible D gene TRBD2, 6 bases. Germline loops: CDR1 SGHTA, CDR2 FQGNSA. With 3 bases removed from V and 3 bases from J, the gap between germline ends came to 18 bases. CDR3 length: 16 residues. DNA of the CDR3: TGTGCCAGCAGCTTTGGAGGGGCGGGATTGTTCTACGAGCAGTACTTC. It specifies CASSFGGAGLFYEQYF.

The chain combines TRBV5-1 with TRBJ2-5; 10 bases line up with TRBD1. CDR1 and CDR2 from the germline V gene are SGHRS and YFSETQ. The CDR3 is 15 residues long. V trimming: 4 bases; J trimming: 4 bases; junction bases outside the gene matches: 7. This chain's CDR3 is CASSVGQGSAETQYF. The DNA for the CDR3 is TGCGCCAGCAGCGTGGGACAGGGGAGCGCAGAGACCCAGTACTTC.

V gene TRBV20-1 combines with J gene TRBJ2-1, with TRBD2 matching over 13 bases. Germline values: CDR1 DFQATT, CDR2 SNEGSKA (reference sequence). V lost 0 bases and J lost 0; bases outside the gene matches: 8. CDR3 length equals 19 residues. The CDR3 nucleotides read TGCAGTGCTAGAGAAGCCGGACTAGCGGGAGTGTTCTCCTACAATGAGCAGTTCTTC. Translating gives CSAREAGLAGVFSYNEQFF.